This TCR beta chain was captured in a study of blood T cell repertoires in COVID-19. Between the trimmed V and J ends, which lost 4 bases and 1 base, there was a span of 12 bases. The length of the CDR3 is 14 residues. Germline loops: CDR1 SGDLS, CDR2 YYNGEE. Per the original methods: Amplification from reference gene primers served as the basis for estimated nucleated cell counts. This table comes from immunoSEQ multiplex PCR, and its TCRdb copy is limited to in-frame clones, with some not included. That table furnishes V, J and clone size, whereas the DNA furnished D and trimming. There are 49,000 or so clones in the sample; over 80% occur only once, and roughly 7.4% lies in the top ten. This clone was recorded a few times.

Sequenced sample: peripheral blood. The genes are TRBV9 and TRBJ2-7; the D gene is possibly TRBD1 (6 bases). The sequence was collected from a man in his fifties with acute or convalescent COVID-19. CDR3 nucleotides: TGTGCCAGCAGCCCGCGGACAGCTTCCTACGAGCAGTACTTC. Protein product: CASSPRTASYEQYF.